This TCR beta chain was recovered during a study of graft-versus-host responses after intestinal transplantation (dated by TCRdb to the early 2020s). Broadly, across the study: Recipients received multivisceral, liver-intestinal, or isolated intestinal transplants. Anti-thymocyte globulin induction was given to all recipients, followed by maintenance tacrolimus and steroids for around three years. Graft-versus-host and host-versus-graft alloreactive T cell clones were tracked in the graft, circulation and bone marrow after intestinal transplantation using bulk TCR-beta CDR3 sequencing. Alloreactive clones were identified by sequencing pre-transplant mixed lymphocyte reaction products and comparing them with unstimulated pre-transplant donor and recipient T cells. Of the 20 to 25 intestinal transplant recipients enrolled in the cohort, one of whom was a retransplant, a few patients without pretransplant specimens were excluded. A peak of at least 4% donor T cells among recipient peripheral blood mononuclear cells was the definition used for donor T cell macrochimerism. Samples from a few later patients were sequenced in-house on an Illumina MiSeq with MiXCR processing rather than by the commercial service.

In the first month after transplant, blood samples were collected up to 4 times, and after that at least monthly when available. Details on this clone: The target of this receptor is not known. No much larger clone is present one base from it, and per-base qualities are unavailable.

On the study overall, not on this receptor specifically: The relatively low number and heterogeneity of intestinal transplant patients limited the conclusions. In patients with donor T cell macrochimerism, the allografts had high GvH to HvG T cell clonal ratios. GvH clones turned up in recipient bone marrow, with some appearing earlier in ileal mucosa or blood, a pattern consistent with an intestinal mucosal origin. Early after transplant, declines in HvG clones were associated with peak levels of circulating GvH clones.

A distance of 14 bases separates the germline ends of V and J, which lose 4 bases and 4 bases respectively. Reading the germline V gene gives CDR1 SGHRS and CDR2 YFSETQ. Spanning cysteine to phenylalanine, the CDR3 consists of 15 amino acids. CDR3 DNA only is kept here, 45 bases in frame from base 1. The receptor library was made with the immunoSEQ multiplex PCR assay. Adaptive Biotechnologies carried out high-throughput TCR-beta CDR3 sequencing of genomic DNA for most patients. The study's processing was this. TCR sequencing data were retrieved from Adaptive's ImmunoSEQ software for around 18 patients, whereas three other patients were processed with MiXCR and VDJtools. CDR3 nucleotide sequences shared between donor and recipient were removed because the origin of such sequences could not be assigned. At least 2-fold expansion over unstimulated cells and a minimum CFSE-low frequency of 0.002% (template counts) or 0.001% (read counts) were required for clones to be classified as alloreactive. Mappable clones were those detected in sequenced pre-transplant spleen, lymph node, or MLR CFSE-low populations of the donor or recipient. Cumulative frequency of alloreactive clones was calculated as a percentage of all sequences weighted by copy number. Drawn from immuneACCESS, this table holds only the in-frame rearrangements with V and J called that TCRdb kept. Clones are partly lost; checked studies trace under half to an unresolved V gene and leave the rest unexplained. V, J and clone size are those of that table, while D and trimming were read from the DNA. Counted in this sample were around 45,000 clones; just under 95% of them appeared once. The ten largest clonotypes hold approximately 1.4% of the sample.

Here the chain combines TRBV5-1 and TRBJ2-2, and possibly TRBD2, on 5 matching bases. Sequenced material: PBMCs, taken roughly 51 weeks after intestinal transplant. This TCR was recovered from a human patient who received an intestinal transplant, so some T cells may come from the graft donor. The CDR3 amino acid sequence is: CASSRENNPTGELFF. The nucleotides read TGCGCCAGCAGCAGGGAGAACAACCCCACCGGGGAGCTGTTTTTT.